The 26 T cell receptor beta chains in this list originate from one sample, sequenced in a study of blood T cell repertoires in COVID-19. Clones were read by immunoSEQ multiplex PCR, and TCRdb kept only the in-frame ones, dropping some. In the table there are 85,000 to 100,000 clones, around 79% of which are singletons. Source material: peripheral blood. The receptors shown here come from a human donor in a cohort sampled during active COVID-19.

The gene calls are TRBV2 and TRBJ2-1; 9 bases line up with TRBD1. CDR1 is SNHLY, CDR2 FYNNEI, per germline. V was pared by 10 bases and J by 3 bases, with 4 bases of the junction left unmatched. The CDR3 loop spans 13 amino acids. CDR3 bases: TGTGCCACTAGGGACAGGGACTACAATGAGCAGTTCTTC. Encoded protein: CATRDRDYNEQFF.

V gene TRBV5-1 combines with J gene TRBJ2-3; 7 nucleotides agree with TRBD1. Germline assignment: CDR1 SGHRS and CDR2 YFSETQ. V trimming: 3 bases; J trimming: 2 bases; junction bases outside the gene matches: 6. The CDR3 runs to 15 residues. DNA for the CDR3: TGCGCCAGCAGCTCACGACAGGGTAACACAGATACGCAGTATTTT. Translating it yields CASSSRQGNTDTQYF.

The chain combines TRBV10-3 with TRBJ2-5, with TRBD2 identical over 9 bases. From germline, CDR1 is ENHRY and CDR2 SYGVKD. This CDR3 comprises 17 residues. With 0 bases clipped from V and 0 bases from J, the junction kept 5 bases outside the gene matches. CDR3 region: CAISESSRLADQETQYF. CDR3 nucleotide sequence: TGTGCCATCAGTGAGTCCTCTCGACTAGCGGACCAAGAGACCCAGTACTTC.

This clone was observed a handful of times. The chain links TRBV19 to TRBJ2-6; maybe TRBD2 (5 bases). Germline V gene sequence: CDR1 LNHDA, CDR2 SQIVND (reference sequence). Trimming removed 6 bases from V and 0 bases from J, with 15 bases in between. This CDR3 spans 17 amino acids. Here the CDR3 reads CASSARGQVSGANVLTF. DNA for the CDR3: TGTGCCAGTAGCGCCCGAGGGCAGGTCTCTGGGGCCAACGTCCTGACTTTC.

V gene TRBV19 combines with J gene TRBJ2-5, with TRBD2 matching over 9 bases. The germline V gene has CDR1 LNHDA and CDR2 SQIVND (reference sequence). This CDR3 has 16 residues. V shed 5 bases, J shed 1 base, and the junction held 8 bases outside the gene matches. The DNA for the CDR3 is TGTGCCAGTAGTTCCATTAGCGGGAGTTCCCAAGAGACCCAGTACTTC. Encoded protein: CASSSISGSSQETQYF. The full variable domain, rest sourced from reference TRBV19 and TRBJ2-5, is DGGITQSPKYLFRKEGQNVTLSCEQNLNHDAMYWYRQDPGQGLRLIYYSQIVNDFQKGDIAEGYSVSREKKESFPLTVTSAQKNPTAFYLCASSSISGSSQETQYFGPGTRLLVL.

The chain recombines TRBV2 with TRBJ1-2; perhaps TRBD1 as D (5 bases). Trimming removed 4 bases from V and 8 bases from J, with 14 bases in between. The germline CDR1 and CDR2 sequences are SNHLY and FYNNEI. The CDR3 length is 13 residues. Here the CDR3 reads CASSGVGEGGYTF. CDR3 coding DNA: TGTGCCAGCAGTGGGGTAGGGGAAGGAGGCTACACCTTC.

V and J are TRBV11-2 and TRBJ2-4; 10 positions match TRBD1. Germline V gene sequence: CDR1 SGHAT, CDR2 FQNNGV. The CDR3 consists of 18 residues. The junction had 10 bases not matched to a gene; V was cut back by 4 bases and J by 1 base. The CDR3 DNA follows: TGTGCCAGCAGCTCTCCTTACCCGGGACAGGGGGCCAAAAACATTCAGTACTTC. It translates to CASSSPYPGQGAKNIQYF.

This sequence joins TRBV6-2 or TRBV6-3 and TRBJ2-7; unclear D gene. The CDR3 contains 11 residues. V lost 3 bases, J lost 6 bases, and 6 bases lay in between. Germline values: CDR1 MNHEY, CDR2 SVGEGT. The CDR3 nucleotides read TGTGCCAGCAGTTATTCCAGCGAGCAGTACTTC. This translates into CASSYSSEQYF.

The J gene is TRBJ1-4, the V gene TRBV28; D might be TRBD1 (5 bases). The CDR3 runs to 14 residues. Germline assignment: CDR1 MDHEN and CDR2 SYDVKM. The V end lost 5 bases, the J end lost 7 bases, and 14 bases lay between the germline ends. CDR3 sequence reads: CASSLPGRAEKLFF. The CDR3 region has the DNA TGTGCCAGCAGTCTCCCAGGGCGTGCTGAAAAACTGTTTTTT.

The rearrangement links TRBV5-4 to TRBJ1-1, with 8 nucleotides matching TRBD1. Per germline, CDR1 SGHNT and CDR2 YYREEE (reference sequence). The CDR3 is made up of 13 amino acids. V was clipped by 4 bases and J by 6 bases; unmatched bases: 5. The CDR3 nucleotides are TGTGCCAGCAGCAGGGACAGGAAAGCTGAAGCTTTCTTT. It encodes CASSRDRKAEAFF. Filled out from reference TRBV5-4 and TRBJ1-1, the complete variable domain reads ETGVTQSPTHLIKTRGQQVTLRCSSQSGHNTVSWYQQALGQGPQFIFQYYREEENGRGNFPPRFSGLQFPNYSSELNVNALELDDSALYLCASSRDRKAEAFFGQGTRLTVV.

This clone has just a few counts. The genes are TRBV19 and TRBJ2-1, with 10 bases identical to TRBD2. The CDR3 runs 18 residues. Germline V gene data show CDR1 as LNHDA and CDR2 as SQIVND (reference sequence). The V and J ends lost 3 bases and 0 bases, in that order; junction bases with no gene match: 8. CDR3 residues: CASSMLGLAPSSYNEQFF. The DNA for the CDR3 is TGTGCCAGTAGTATGCTGGGACTAGCGCCTAGCTCCTACAATGAGCAGTTCTTC. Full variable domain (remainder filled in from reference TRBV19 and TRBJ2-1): DGGITQSPKYLFRKEGQNVTLSCEQNLNHDAMYWYRQDPGQGLRLIYYSQIVNDFQKGDIAEGYSVSREKKESFPLTVTSAQKNPTAFYLCASSMLGLAPSSYNEQFFGPGTRLTVL.

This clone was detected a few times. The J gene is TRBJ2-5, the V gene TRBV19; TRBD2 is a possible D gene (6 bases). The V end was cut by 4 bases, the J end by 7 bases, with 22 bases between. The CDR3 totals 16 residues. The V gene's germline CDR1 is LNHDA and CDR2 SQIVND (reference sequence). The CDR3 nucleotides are TGTGCCAGTAGTACCCGCCGCCTAGCGCCCGCGGGGACCCAGTACTTC. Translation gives CASSTRRLAPAGTQYF.

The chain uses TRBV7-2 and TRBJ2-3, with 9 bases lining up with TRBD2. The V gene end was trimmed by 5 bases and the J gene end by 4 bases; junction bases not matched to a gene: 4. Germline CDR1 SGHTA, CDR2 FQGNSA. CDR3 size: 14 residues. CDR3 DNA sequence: TGTGCCAGCAGCATTAGACTAGCGGCAGATACGCAGTATTTT. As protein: CASSIRLAADTQYF.

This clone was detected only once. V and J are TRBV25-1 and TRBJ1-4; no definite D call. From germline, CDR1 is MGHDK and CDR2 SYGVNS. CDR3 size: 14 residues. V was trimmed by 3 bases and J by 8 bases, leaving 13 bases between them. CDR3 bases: TGTGCCAGCAGTGACCCTCCCGAGCACGAAAAACTGTTTTTT. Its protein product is CASSDPPEHEKLFF.

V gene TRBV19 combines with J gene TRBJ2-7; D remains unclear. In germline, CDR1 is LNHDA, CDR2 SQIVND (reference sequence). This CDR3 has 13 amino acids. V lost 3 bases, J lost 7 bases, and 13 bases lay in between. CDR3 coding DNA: TGTGCCAGTAGTATTCTGAGATTTCGGGAGCAGTACTTC. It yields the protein CASSILRFREQYF.

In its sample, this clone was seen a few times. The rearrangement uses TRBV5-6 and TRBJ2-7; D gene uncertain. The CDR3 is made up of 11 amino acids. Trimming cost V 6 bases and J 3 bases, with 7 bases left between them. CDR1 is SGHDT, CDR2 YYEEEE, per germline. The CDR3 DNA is TGTGCCAGCAAATCAAACTACGAGCAGTACTTC. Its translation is CASKSNYEQYF.

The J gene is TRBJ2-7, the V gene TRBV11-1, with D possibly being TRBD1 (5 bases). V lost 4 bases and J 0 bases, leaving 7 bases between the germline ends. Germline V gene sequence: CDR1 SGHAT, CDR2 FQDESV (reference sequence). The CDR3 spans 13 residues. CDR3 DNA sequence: TGTGCCAGCAGCTCAGGGTACTCCTACGAGCAGTACTTC. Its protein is CASSSGYSYEQYF.

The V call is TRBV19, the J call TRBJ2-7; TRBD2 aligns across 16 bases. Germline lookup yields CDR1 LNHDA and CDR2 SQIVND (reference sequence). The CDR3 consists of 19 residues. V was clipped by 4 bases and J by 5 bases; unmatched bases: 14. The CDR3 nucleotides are TGTGCCAGTAGTACCCGAACCCCGGGACTAGCGGGAGGGCCGAACGAGCAGTACTTC. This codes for CASSTRTPGLAGGPNEQYF. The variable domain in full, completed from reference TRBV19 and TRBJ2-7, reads DGGITQSPKYLFRKEGQNVTLSCEQNLNHDAMYWYRQDPGQGLRLIYYSQIVNDFQKGDIAEGYSVSREKKESFPLTVTSAQKNPTAFYLCASSTRTPGLAGGPNEQYFGPGTRLTVT.

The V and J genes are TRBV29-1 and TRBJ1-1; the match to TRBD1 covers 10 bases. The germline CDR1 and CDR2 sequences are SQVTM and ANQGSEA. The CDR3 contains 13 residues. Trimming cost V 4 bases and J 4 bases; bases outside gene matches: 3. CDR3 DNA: TGCAGCGTTGCCCGGACAGGGGGCACTGAAGCTTTCTTT. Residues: CSVARTGGTEAFF. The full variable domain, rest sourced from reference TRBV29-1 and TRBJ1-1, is SAVISQKPSRDICQRGTSLTIQCQVDSQVTMMFWYRQQPGQSLTLIATANQGSEATYESGFVIDKFPISRPNLTFSTLTVSNMSPEDSSIYLCSVARTGGTEAFFGQGTRLTVV.

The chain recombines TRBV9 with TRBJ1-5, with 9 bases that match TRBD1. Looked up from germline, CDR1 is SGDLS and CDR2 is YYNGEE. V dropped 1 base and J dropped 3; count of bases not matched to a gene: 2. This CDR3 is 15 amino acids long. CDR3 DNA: TGTGCCAGCAGCGTAACAGGGGGCTTCAATCAGCCCCAGCATTTT. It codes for CASSVTGGFNQPQHF.

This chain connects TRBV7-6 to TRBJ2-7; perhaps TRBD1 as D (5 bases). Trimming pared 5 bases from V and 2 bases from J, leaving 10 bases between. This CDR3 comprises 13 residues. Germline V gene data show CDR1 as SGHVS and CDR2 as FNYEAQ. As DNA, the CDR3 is TGTGCCAGCAGCGATCGACAGACCTACGAGCAGTACTTC. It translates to CASSDRQTYEQYF.

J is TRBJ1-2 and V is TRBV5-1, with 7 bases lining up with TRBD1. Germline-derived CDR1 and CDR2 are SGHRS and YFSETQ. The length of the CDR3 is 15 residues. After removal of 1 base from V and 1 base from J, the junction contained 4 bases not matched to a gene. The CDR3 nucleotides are TGCGCCAGCAGCTTGAGACAGGGAGATAACTATGGCTACACCTTC. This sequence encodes CASSLRQGDNYGYTF.

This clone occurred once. CDR3 DNA sequence: TGTGCCAGCAGCGCCCGAGTACAGGGGTCTGTCAACACCGGGGAGCTGTTTTTT. Its translation: CASSARVQGSVNTGELFF. V is TRBV9 and J is TRBJ2-2, with 7 bases aligning to TRBD1. The germline gives CDR1 SGDLS, CDR2 YYNGEE. V lost 3 bases to trimming and J lost 2 bases; unmatched junction nucleotides: 13. CDR3 size: 18 residues.

CDR3 DNA sequence: TGTGCCAGTACAACAGGGGGCACGGGGGACTATGGCTACACCTTC. Translating gives CASTTGGTGDYGYTF. The V gene is TRBV19, the J gene TRBJ1-2, with 9 bases lining up with TRBD1. The ends lost 7 bases at V and 3 bases at J; junction bases unmatched: 9. The CDR3 sequence is 15 residues long. CDR1 and CDR2 from the germline V gene are LNHDA and SQIVND (reference sequence).

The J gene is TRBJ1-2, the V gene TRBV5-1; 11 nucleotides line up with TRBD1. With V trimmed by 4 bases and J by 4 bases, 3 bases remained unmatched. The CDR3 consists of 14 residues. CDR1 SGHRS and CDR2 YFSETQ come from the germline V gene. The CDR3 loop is CASSPGTGGYGYTF. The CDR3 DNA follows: TGCGCCAGCAGCCCGGGGACAGGGGGCTATGGCTACACCTTC.

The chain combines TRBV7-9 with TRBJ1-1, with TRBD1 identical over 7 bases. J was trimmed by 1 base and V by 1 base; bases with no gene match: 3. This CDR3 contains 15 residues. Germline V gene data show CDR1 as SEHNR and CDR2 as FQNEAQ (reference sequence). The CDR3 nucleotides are TGTGCCAGCAGCTTAGGGGGACAGAAGAACACTGAAGCTTTCTTT. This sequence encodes CASSLGGQKNTEAFF.